The rows below give T cell receptor beta chains drawn from one sample of a study of blood T cell repertoires in COVID-19. Libraries were prepared by immunoSEQ multiplex PCR; TCRdb keeps only in-frame clonotypes and omits some of them. The sample contains about 140,000 clones, roughly 80% of which appear only once. The sequenced sample consisted of peripheral blood. The receptors stem from a woman older than 75 with acute or convalescent COVID-19. Each CDR3 is given with its conserved first and last residue. D genes are given only for firm matches. Clone size appears in some rows only: once, few, many, or a class for an expanded clone.

TRBV3-1/TRBV3-2	TRBJ1-1	NA	NA	CASESNQKTFF	TGTGCCAGCGAATCAAACCAGAAAACTTTCTTT
TRBV18	TRBJ1-2	NA	NA	CASSPVIDSYGYTF	TGTGCCAGCTCACCAGTCATAGATAGCTATGGCTACACCTTC
TRBV5-4	TRBJ1-3	TRBD1	few	CASSSPGQGHNTIYF	TGTGCCAGCAGCTCCCCGGGACAGGGCCACAACACCATATATTTT
TRBV10-3	TRBJ1-1	TRBD1	NA	CARDRGRNTEAFF	TGTGCCAGGGACAGGGGGAGAAACACTGAAGCTTTCTTT
TRBV7-2	TRBJ1-2	TRBD1	NA	CASSAGTANYGYTF	TGTGCCAGCAGCGCAGGGACAGCAAACTATGGCTACACCTTC
TRBV27	TRBJ2-7	NA	NA	CASCLGAPSSYEQYF	TGTGCCAGCTGCCTTGGGGCTCCAAGCTCCTACGAGCAGTACTTC
TRBV4-1	TRBJ1-5	TRBD1	few	CASSQAGGGGQPQHF	TGCGCCAGCAGCCAAGCGGGAGGGGGCGGTCAGCCCCAGCATTTT
TRBV5-1	TRBJ2-5	TRBD2	NA	CASSLSLAGQETQYF	TGCGCCAGCAGCTTGAGTCTAGCGGGGCAAGAGACCCAGTACTTC
TRBV6-1	TRBJ2-3	TRBD2	NA	CASSEGWQTSARDTQYF	TGTGCCAGCAGTGAAGGTTGGCAGACTAGCGCAAGAGATACGCAGTATTTT
TRBV15	TRBJ1-4	TRBD1	NA	CATSRGDRGEKLFF	TGTGCCACCAGCAGAGGGGACAGAGGTGAAAAACTGTTTTTT
TRBV18	TRBJ2-1	TRBD2	NA	CASSPPLAGYNEQFF	TGTGCCAGCTCACCACCCTTAGCGGGGTACAATGAGCAGTTCTTC
TRBV24-1	TRBJ2-3	TRBD2	NA	CATSDPRTSGTQYF	TGTGCCACCAGTGACCCCCGGACTAGCGGGACGCAGTATTTT
TRBV28	TRBJ2-7	TRBD1	NA	CASSQGQGPGAFYEQYF	TGTGCCAGCAGCCAGGGACAGGGGCCCGGGGCCTTCTACGAGCAGTACTTC
TRBV24-1	TRBJ2-3	NA	once	CATRPRGSTDTQYF	TGTGCCACCAGGCCCCGGGGGAGCACAGATACGCAGTATTTT
TRBV19	TRBJ1-1	TRBD1	few	CASTLRLGQGAGTEAFF	TGTGCCAGTACCCTAAGGTTGGGACAGGGGGCCGGTACTGAAGCTTTCTTT
TRBV6-1	TRBJ2-1	NA	NA	CASSEYFGRGYNEQFF	TGTGCCAGCAGTGAATACTTTGGACGGGGGTACAATGAGCAGTTCTTC
TRBV10-3	TRBJ1-1	TRBD1	NA	CAISEDGTGGFEAFF	TGTGCCATCAGTGAAGATGGGACAGGGGGGTTTGAAGCTTTCTTT
TRBV7-9	TRBJ1-3	NA	few	CASSPTGSGGNTIYF	TGTGCCAGCAGCCCTACAGGGTCTGGTGGAAACACCATATATTTT
TRBV4-1	TRBJ2-7	TRBD2	NA	CASSLETSGASYEQYF	TGCGCCAGCAGCCTGGAGACTAGCGGGGCCTCCTACGAGCAGTACTTC
TRBV4-2	TRBJ1-4	NA	NA	CASSQEGFRGWEKLFF	TGTGCCAGCAGCCAAGAGGGGTTCAGGGGTTGGGAAAAACTGTTTTTT
TRBV14	TRBJ2-7	TRBD2	NA	CASSPTTSSNEQYF	TGTGCCAGCAGCCCGACGACTAGCTCCAACGAGCAGTACTTC
TRBV5-4	TRBJ2-1	TRBD1	NA	CASSISTGGWNEQFF	TGTGCCAGCAGCATCTCGACAGGGGGGTGGAATGAGCAGTTCTTC
TRBV10-1	TRBJ2-2	TRBD2	NA	CAMQRENDGELFF	TGCGCCATGCAGCGGGAGAATGACGGGGAGCTGTTTTTT
TRBV3-1/TRBV3-2	TRBJ2-5	TRBD2	NA	CASSQGGSGGETQYF	TGTGCCAGCAGCCAAGGTGGTAGCGGGGGGGAGACCCAGTACTTC
TRBV5-4	TRBJ1-6	NA	NA	CASTRGGSNNSPLHF	TGTGCCAGCACCCGGGGTGGGTCGAATAATTCACCCCTCCACTTT
TRBV27	TRBJ1-5	NA	NA	CASSFPGSNQPQHF	TGTGCCAGCAGTTTCCCGGGTAGCAATCAGCCCCAGCATTTT
TRBV28	TRBJ1-5	TRBD1	NA	CASGYRRSDRAIRPQHF	TGTGCCAGCGGATACAGGCGGTCCGACAGGGCGATACGGCCCCAGCATTTT
TRBV5-1	TRBJ2-1	NA	NA	CASSLGTGTYNEQFF	TGCGCCAGCAGTCTCGGTACAGGGACCTACAATGAGCAGTTCTTC
TRBV6-2/TRBV6-3	TRBJ2-7	TRBD1	NA	CASSRQGVWEQYF	TGTGCCAGCAGTAGACAGGGCGTATGGGAGCAGTACTTC
TRBV5-6	TRBJ1-2	TRBD1	once	CASSPAGGSYGYTF	TGTGCCAGCAGCCCCGCAGGGGGTAGCTATGGCTACACCTTC
TRBV7-8	TRBJ1-2	NA	NA	CASSLAPVIYGYTF	TGTGCCAGCAGCTTAGCCCCAGTTATCTATGGCTACACCTTC
TRBV28	TRBJ1-5	TRBD1	NA	CASNFFTGGFVHQPQHF	TGTGCCAGCAATTTCTTTACAGGGGGCTTTGTCCATCAGCCCCAGCATTTT
TRBV5-6	TRBJ2-7	TRBD1	few	CASSWDRGYEQYF	TGTGCCAGCAGCTGGGACAGGGGCTACGAGCAGTACTTC
TRBV9	TRBJ1-1	NA	NA	CASSLGDDGDKYTEAFF	TGTGCCAGCAGCCTCGGGGATGACGGGGACAAATACACTGAAGCTTTCTTT
TRBV28	TRBJ1-2	NA	few	CASSLWVRARGAYGYTF	NA
TRBV10-3	TRBJ2-1	NA	few	CAIRENPGGYNEQFF	TGTGCCATCAGGGAAAACCCCGGGGGATACAATGAGCAGTTCTTC
TRBV19	TRBJ1-1	TRBD1	NA	CASTPTGGYTEAFF	TGTGCCAGTACCCCGACAGGGGGGTACACTGAAGCTTTCTTT
TRBV5-3	TRBJ1-5	TRBD1	NA	CARSSTEQGDGNQPQHF	TGTGCCAGAAGCTCCACCGAACAGGGGGATGGCAATCAGCCCCAGCATTTT
TRBV6-5	TRBJ2-5	NA	NA	CASTAAIGKTQYF	TGTGCCAGCACGGCGGCAATCGGAAAGACCCAGTACTTC
TRBV3-1/TRBV3-2	TRBJ1-5	NA	NA	CASSQDSRGGNQPQHF	TGTGCCAGCAGCCAAGATTCCCGGGGAGGCAATCAGCCCCAGCATTTT
TRBV27	TRBJ1-4	NA	NA	CASSLRREEKLFF	TGTGCCAGCAGTTTACGGAGAGAGGAAAAACTGTTTTTT
TRBV5-1	TRBJ1-4	NA	NA	CASSTQDSPPNEKLFF	TGCGCCAGCAGCACCCAGGACAGCCCGCCTAATGAAAAACTGTTTTTT
TRBV27	TRBJ2-1	TRBD2	once	CASSPYGGWEGLQFF	TGTGCCAGCAGTCCCTACGGGGGGTGGGAGGGCCTGCAGTTCTTC
TRBV7-9	TRBJ1-6	NA	NA	CASSPPGTRHSPLHF	TGTGCCAGCAGCCCACCAGGGACAAGGCATTCACCCCTCCACTTT
TRBV5-4	TRBJ2-7	TRBD1	few	CASSSHLQGSYEQYF	TGTGCCAGCAGCTCACACCTACAGGGGAGCTACGAGCAGTACTTC
TRBV6-1	TRBJ2-1	TRBD1	NA	CASSEGPGQGTNEQFF	TGTGCCAGCAGTGAAGGTCCCGGACAGGGGACCAATGAGCAGTTCTTC
TRBV28	TRBJ1-2	TRBD1	NA	CASSPGQGLSYTF	TGTGCCAGCAGTCCCGGACAGGGTCTGAGCTACACCTTC
TRBV5-1	TRBJ2-7	NA	NA	CASSLTGLTYEQYF	TGCGCCAGCAGCTTGACAGGTCTAACCTACGAGCAGTACTTC
TRBV18	TRBJ1-3	NA	NA	CASSPSGGNTIYF	TGTGCCAGCTCACCGTCGGGAGGAAACACCATATATTTT
TRBV11-2	TRBJ2-1	TRBD2	NA	CASSSTSGSYNEQFF	TGTGCCAGCAGCTCGACTAGCGGGAGCTACAATGAGCAGTTCTTC
TRBV7-8	TRBJ1-3	NA	NA	CASSFLSRSGNTIYF	TGTGCCAGCAGCTTTCTTTCCAGATCTGGAAACACCATATATTTT
TRBV28	TRBJ2-7	TRBD2	NA	CASSLTSGYEQYF	TGTGCCAGCAGTTTGACTAGCGGCTACGAGCAGTACTTC
TRBV7-8	TRBJ2-1	TRBD1	NA	CASSRPRTGEQFF	TGTGCCAGCAGCCGCCCGAGGACAGGTGAGCAGTTCTTC